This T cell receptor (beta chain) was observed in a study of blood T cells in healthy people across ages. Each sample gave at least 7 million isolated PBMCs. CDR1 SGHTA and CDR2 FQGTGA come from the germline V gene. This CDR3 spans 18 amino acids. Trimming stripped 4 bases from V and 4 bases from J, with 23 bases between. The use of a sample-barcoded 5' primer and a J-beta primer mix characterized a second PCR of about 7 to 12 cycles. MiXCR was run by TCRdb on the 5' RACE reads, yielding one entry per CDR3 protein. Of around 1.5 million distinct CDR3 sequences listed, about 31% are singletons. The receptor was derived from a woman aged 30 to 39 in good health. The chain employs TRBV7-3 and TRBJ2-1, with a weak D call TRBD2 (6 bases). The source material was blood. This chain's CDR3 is CASSSFAPSGERYNEQFF. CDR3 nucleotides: TGTGCCAGCAGCTCCTTTGCCCCCTCGGGGGAGCGGTACAATGAGCAGTTCTTC.